This T cell receptor beta chain stems from a study of PD-1 blockade in classical Hodgkin lymphoma (TCRdb year 2020). About the full investigation: Nivolumab dosing was 3 mg/kg intravenously every 2 weeks, continuing until either disease progression or unacceptable toxicity. A peripheral blood immune signature of response to PD-1 blockade in classical Hodgkin lymphoma was defined using TCR beta sequencing and CyTOF. The paper's findings and limits, for the study overall: Baseline TCR diversity was reported as lower in newly diagnosed patients than in healthy donors, and lower still in relapsed/refractory patients. A significant rise by C4D1 was seen in CD4+ but not CD8+ TCR diversity (p=0.0027 vs p=0.16), with the rise being most apparent in complete responders (p=0.02). Trial patients achieving complete response had baseline diversity similar to newly diagnosed patients, whereas partial responders and progressors had significantly lower diversity. The study was limited to a single clinical trial cohort, and causes of repertoire differences, possibly disease activity or prior therapy, remained undefined. Lower diversity was observed in patients in whom nivolumab was started less than 1 year after ASCT, and these patients were excluded from later analyses so that confounding by immune reconstitution would be avoided.

This clone was detected a few times. The antigen it binds to is not known. Per-nucleotide qualities are absent, and no much larger clonotype sits a single base away. The Qiagen DNeasy kit was used to extract genomic DNA both from unsorted PBMCs and from the negatively selected CD4+ and CD8+ fractions. TCR beta CDR3 regions were subjected to amplification by immunoSEQ multiplex PCR with primers that anneal to V and J segments. A synthetic immune receptor repertoire was used to minimize amplification bias, and any remaining bias was removed computationally after sequencing. The published analysis was carried out like this. Repertoire diversity was quantified as the Shannon entropy index using custom Python scripts. Unsorted, CD4+ and CD8+ repertoires were analyzed separately, except for combined analyses in which CD4+ and CD8+ sequences were merged in silico. A clone counted as expanded when the clone's frequency after treatment rose at least 2-fold relative to C1D1, and clones undetected at baseline were given a pseudocount of 0.5. Singleton clones were defined as clones with 0 or 1 copy at C1D1, and non-singleton clones were defined as clones with 2 or more copies. By matching protein sequences in sorted samples from the same patient, clones expanded in unsorted samples were annotated as CD4+, CD8+ or unknown. Wilcoxon tests were applied to paired samples to test diversity changes from C1D1 to C4D1. TCRdb limited this immuneACCESS table to in-frame rearrangements with V and J called. A share of clones is missing; checked studies link under half to unresolved V genes, and the rest is unexplained. Clonal size and the V and J genes are those of that table, whereas D and trimming came from the DNA. Present in this sample are about 46,000 clones, about three quarters of which were seen just once. The ten largest account for over 20% of the sample.

The intended sense of this specimen's time point label: cycle 2 day 1 (C2D1) of nivolumab. Every trial patient had relapsed after autologous stem cell transplantation, and cohorts A, B and C differed in prior brentuximab vedotin exposure. The trial cohort comprised some 60 patients with relapsed/refractory classical Hodgkin lymphoma whose best overall responses were complete response, partial response or progressive disease. Single-agent nivolumab was administered to trial patients in the multi-cohort phase II CheckMate 205 trial. An independent review committee assessed best overall response by applying the 2007 International Working Group response criteria. Trial PBMCs were collected immediately before nivolumab initiation (C1D1) and during therapy at cycle 2 day 1 and cycle 4 day 1. Peripheral blood was collected in 8 mL Vacutainer Cell Preparation Tubes, from which PBMCs were isolated by centrifugation and then cryopreserved.

Reading from cysteine to phenylalanine, the CDR3 counts 13 amino acids. The only DNA kept is the CDR3, 39 bases in frame from the first base. V is reduced by 2 bases and J by 3 bases, leaving a spacing of 7 bases between them. Taken from the germline V gene, the CDR1 and CDR2 loops are SGDLS and YYNGEE. This receptor was taken from a human donor with classical Hodgkin lymphoma. The chain couples TRBV9 to TRBJ2-3, with a weak D call of TRBD2 (5 bases match). The sequenced sample was peripheral blood mononuclear cells (PBMCs), obtained before the second cycle of nivolumab. CDR3 sequence: CASSVERTDTQYF. At the DNA level, the sequence is TGTGCCAGCAGCGTTGAGCGGACAGATACGCAGTATTTT.